This entry concerns a single T cell receptor (beta chain). This CDR3 is built from 12 residues. V lost 5 bases and J 4 bases, leaving 6 bases between the germline ends. Germline loops: CDR1 MNHEY, CDR2 SMNVEV (reference sequence). The sample is drawn from a study of cytomegalovirus exposure and HLA in healthy donors. Only in-frame clones appear in the TCRdb table, and some are missing; sequencing was by immunoSEQ multiplex PCR. The data show some 200,000 clones, approximately 80% seen once. Material: PBMCs. The chain combines TRBV27 with TRBJ1-5; no reliable D call. This TCR derives from a woman between 25 and 40 years old in good health and CMV-seropositive. CDR3 nucleotide sequence: TGTGCCAGCAGTACCCTAAATCAGCCCCAGCATTTT. Its protein product is CASSTLNQPQHF.